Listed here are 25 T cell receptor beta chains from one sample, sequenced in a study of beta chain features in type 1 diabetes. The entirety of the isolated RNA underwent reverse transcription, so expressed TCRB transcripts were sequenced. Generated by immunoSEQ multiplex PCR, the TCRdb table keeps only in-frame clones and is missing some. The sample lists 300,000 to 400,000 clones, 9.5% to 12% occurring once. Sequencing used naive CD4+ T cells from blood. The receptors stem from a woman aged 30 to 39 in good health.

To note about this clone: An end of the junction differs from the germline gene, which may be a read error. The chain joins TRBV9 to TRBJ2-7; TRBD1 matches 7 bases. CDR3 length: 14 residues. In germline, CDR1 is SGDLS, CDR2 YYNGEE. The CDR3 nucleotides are TGTGCCAGCAGCGTGGGACAGAGAAACTACGAACAGTACTTC. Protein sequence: CASSVGQRNYEQYF.

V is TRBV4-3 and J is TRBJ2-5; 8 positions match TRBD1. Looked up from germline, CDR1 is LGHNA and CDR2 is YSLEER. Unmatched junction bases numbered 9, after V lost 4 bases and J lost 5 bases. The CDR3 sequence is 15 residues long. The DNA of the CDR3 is TGCGCCAGCAGCCGGAGAACAGGGGGATGGGAGACCCAGTACTTC. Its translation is CASSRRTGGWETQYF.

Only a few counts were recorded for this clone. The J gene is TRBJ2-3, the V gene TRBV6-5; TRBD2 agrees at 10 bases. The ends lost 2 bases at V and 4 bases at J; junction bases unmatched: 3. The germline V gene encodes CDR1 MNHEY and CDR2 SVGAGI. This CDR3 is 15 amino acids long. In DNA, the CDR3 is TGTGCCAGCAGTTACCTAGCGGGAGAATCAGATACGCAGTATTTT. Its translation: CASSYLAGESDTQYF.

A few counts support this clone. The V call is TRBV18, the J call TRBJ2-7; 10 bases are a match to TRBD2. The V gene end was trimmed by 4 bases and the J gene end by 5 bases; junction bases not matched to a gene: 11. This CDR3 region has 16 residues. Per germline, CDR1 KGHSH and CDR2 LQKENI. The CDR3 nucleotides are TGTGCCAGCTCACTTACACTAGCGGGAAGGAAAGACGAGCAGTACTTC. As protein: CASSLTLAGRKDEQYF.

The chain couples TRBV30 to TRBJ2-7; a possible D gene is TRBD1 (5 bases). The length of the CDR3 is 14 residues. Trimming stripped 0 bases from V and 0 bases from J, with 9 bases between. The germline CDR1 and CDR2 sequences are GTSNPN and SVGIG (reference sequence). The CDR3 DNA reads TGTGCCTGGAGTGTTCAGGGCCACTCCTACGAGCAGTACTTC. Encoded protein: CAWSVQGHSYEQYF.

CDR3 coding DNA: TGTGCCAGCAGTACCCCGGGAACCACTGAAGCTTTCTTT. Translation: CASSTPGTTEAFF. The J gene is TRBJ1-1, the V gene TRBV6-5, with D unclear. Per the germline V gene, CDR1 is MNHEY and CDR2 is SVGAGI. Trimming stripped 5 bases from V and 4 bases from J, with 11 bases between. The CDR3 has 13 residues.

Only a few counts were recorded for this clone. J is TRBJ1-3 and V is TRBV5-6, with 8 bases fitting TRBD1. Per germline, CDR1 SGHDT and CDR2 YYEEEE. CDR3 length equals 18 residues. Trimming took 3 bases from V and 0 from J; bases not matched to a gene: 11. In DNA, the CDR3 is TGTGCCAGCAGCTCCTTAAGGACAGGGCAATCCTCTGGAAACACCATATATTTT. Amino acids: CASSSLRTGQSSGNTIYF.

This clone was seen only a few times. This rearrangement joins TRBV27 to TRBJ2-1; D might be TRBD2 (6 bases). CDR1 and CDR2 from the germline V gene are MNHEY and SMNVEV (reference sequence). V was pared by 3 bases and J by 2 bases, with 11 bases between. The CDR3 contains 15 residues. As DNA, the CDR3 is TGTGCCAGCAGTTTCTCCGGGGGAGCCTACAATGAGCAGTTCTTC. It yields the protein CASSFSGGAYNEQFF.

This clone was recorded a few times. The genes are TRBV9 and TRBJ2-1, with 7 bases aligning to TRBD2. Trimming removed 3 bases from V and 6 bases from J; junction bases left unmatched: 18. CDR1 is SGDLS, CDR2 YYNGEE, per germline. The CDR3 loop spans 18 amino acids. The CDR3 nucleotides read TGTGCCAGCAGCGCCTCGAGACTAGCTCCCCACACAACCAATGAGCAGTTCTTC. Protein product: CASSASRLAPHTTNEQFF.

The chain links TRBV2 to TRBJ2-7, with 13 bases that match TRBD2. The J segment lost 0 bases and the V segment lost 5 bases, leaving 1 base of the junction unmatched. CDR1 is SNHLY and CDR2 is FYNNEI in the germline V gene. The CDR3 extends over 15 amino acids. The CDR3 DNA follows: TGTGCCAGCAGTAGGACTAGCGGGAGCTCCTACGAGCAGTACTTC. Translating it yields CASSRTSGSSYEQYF.

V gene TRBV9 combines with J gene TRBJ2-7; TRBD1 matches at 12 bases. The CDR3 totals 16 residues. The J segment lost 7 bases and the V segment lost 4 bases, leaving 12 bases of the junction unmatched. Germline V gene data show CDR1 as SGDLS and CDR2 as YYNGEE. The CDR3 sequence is CASSKQPGQGAEEQYF. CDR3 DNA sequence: TGTGCCAGCAGCAAACAGCCGGGACAGGGGGCGGAAGAGCAGTACTTC.

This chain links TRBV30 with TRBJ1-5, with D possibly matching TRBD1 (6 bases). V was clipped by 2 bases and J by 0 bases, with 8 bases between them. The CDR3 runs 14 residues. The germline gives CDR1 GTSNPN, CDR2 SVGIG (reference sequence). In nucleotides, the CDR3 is TGTGCCTGGAGTAGGGGACATAGCAATCAGCCCCAGCATTTT. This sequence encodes CAWSRGHSNQPQHF.

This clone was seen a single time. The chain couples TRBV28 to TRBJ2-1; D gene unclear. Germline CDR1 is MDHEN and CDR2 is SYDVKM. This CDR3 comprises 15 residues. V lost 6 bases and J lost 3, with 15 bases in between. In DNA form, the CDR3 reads TGTGCCAGCAGCCCCTCTAGTAGTTTCTACAATGAGCAGTTCTTC. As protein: CASSPSSSFYNEQFF.

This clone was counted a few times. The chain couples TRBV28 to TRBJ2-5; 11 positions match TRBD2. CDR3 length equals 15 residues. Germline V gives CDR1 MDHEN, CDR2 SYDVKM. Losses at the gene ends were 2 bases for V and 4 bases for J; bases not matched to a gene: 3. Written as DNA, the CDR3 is TGTGCCAGCAGTTTAGCACTAGCGGGAGTAGAGACCCAGTACTTC. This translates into CASSLALAGVETQYF. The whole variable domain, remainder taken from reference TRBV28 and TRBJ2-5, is DVKVTQSSRYLVKRTGEKVFLECVQDMDHENMFWYRQDPGLGLRLIYFSYDVKMKEKGDIPEGYSVSREKKERFSLILESASTNQTSMYLCASSLALAGVETQYFGPGTRLLVL.

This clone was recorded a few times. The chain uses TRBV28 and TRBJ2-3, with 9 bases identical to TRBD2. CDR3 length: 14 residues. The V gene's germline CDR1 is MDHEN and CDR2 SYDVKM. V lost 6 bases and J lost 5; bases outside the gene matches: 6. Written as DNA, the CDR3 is TGTGCCAGCAGAGAGACTAGCGGTGAAGATACGCAGTATTTT. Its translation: CASRETSGEDTQYF.

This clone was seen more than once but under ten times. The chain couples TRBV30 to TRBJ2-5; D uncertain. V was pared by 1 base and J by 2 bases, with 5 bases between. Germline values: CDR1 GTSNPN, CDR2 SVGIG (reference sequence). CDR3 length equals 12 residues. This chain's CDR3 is CAWSAPQETQYF. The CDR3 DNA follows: TGTGCCTGGAGTGCCCCGCAAGAGACCCAGTACTTC.

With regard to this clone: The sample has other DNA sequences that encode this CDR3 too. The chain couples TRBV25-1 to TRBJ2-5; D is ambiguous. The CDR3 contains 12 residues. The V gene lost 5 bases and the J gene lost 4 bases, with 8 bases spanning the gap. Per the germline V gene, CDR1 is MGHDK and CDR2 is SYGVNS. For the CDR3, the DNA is TGTGCCAGCAGTCCCAGGTTAGAGACCCAGTACTTC. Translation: CASSPRLETQYF.

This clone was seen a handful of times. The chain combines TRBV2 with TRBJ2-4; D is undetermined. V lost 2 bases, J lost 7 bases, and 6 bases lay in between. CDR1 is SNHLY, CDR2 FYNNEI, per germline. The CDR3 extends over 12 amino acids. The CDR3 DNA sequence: TGTGCCAGCAGTGAAAGGCGGAACATTCAGTACTTC. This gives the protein CASSERRNIQYF.

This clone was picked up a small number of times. The CDR3 here is CASSKSGVIVETQYF. The CDR3 nucleotides are TGTGCCAGCAGCAAATCGGGAGTGATCGTTGAGACCCAGTACTTC. This rearrangement joins TRBV7-2 to TRBJ2-5, with D possibly matching TRBD2 (6 bases). Deletions cut 5 bases from V and 5 bases from J, with 18 bases between. The CDR3 is 15 residues long. Germline CDR1 is SGHTA and CDR2 is FQGNSA.

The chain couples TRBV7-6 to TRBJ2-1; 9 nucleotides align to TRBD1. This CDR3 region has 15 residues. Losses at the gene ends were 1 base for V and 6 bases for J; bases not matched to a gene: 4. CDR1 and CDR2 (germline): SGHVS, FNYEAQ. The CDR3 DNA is TGTGCCAGCAGCTTAGGACAGGGGGGTATCAATGAGCAGTTCTTC. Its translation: CASSLGQGGINEQFF.

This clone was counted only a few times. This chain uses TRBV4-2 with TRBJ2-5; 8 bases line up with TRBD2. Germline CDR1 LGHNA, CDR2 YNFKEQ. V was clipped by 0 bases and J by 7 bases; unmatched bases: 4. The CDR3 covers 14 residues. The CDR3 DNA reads TGTGCCAGCAGCCAAGACACGGGAGGGCGGACCCAGTACTTC. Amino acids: CASSQDTGGRTQYF.

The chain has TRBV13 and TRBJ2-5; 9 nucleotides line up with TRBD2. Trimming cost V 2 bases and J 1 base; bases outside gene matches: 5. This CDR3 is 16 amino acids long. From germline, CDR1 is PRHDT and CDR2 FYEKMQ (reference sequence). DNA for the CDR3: TGTGCCAGCAGCTTACCTAGCGGGACCCGCCAAGAGACCCAGTACTTC. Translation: CASSLPSGTRQETQYF. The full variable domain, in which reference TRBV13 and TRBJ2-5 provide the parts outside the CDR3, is AAGVIQSPRHLIKEKRETATLKCYPIPRHDTVYWYQQGPGQDPQFLISFYEKMQSDKGSIPDRFSAQQFSDYHSELNMSSLELGDSALYFCASSLPSGTRQETQYFGPGTRLLVL.

In DNA form, the CDR3 reads TGTGCCAGCAGTTCACACACCACCTACGAGCAGTACTTC. Its protein is CASSSHTTYEQYF. The V and J genes are TRBV28 and TRBJ2-7; D call uncertain. This CDR3 is 13 amino acids long. V lost 4 bases to trimming and J lost 2 bases, with 9 bases between them. CDR1 and CDR2 from the germline V gene are MDHEN and SYDVKM.

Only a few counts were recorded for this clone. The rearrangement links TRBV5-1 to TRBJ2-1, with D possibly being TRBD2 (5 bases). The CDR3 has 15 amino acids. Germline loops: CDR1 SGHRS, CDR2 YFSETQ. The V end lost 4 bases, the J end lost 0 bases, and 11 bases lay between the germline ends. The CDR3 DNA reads TGCGCCAGCAGCCTACTAGGGAGCTCCTACAATGAGCAGTTCTTC. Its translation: CASSLLGSSYNEQFF.

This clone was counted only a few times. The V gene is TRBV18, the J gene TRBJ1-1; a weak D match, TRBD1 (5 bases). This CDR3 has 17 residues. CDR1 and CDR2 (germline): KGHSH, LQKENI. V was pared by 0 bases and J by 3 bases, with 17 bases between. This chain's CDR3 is CASSPPVGQGWDTEAFF. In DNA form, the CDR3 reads TGTGCCAGCTCACCACCCGTGGGGCAGGGATGGGACACTGAAGCTTTCTTT.